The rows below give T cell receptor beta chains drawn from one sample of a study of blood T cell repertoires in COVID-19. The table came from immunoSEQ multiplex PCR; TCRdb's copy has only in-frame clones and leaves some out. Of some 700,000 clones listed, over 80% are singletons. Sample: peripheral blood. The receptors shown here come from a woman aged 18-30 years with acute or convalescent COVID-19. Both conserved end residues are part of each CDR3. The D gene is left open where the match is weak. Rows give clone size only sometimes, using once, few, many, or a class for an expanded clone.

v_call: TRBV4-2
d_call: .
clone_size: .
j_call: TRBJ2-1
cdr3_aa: CASSQGPGLGGDEQFF
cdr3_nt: TGTGCCAGCAGCCAAGGGCCGGGACTCGGGGGTGATGAGCAGTTCTTC

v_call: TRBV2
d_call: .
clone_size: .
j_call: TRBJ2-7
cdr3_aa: CASSTGYEQYF
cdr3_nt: TGTGCCAGCTCCACAGGCTACGAGCAGTACTTC

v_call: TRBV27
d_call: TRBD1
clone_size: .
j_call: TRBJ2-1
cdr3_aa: CASSLGDSSYNEQFF
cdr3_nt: TGTGCCAGCAGTTTAGGGGACAGTAGCTACAATGAGCAGTTCTTC

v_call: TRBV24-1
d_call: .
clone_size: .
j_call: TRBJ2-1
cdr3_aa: CATDRDNEQFF
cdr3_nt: TGTGCCACCGACAGAGACAATGAGCAGTTCTTC

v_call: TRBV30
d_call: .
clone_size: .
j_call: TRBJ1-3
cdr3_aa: CAWSVRGNGNTIYF
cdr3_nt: TGTGCCTGGAGTGTACGGGGAAATGGAAACACCATATATTTT

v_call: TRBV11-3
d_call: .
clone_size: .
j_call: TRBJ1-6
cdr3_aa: CASSAGPSPPLHF
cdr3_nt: TGTGCCAGCAGCGCGGGACCTAGCCCACCCCTCCACTTT

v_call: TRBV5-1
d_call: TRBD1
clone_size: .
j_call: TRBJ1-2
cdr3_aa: CASSLFGLGGAGRFLRVYYGYTF
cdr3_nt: TGCGCCAGCAGCTTGTTCGGCTTAGGGGGCGCAGGGCGGTTTCTGAGGGTCTACTATGGCTACACCTTC

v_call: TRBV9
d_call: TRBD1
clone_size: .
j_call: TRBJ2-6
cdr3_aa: CASSVDSYRGPSGANVLTF
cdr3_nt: TGTGCCAGCAGCGTAGACTCCTACAGGGGGCCCTCTGGGGCCAACGTCCTGACTTTC

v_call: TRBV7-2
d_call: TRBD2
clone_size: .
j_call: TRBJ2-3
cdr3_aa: CASSFQFSGGAADTQYF
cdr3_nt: TGTGCCAGCAGCTTCCAGTTTAGCGGGGGGGCCGCAGATACGCAGTATTTT

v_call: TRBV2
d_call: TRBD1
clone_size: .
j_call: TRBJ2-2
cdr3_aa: CASREPPGQGYTGELFF
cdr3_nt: TGTGCCAGCAGAGAACCACCGGGACAGGGATATACCGGGGAGCTGTTTTTT

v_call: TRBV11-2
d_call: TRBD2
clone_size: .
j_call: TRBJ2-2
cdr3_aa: CASSLGLAGTTGELFF
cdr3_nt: TGTGCCAGCAGCCTTGGACTAGCGGGGACCACCGGGGAGCTGTTTTTT

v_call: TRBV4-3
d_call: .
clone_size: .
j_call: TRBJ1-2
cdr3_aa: CASSPSGRDYGYTF
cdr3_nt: TGCGCCAGCAGCCCCTCAGGGAGGGACTATGGCTACACCTTC

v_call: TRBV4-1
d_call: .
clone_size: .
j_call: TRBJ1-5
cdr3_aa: CASSQGNGLNQPQHF
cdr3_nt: TGCGCCAGCAGCCAAGGGAATGGACTAAATCAGCCCCAGCATTTT

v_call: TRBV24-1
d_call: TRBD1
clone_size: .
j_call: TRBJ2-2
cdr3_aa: CATSDSWTGAGELFF
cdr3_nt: TGTGCCACCAGTGATTCCTGGACAGGGGCCGGGGAGCTGTTTTTT

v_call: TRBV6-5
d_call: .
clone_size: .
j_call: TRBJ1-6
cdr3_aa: CASTPLSSYNSPLHF
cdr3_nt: TGTGCCAGCACCCCCCTGAGCTCCTATAATTCACCCCTCCACTTT

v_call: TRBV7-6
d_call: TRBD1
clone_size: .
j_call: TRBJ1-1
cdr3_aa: CASSLEQGAGTEAFF
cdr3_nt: TGTGCCAGCAGCTTAGAACAGGGGGCAGGTACTGAAGCTTTCTTT

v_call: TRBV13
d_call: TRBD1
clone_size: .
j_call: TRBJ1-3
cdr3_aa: CASSLGTAGGLSGNTIYF
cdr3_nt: TGTGCCAGCAGCTTAGGGACTGCAGGGGGTCTCTCTGGAAACACCATATATTTT

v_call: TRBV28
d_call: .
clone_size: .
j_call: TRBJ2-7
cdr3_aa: CASSFEDNGYEQYF
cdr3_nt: TGTGCCAGCAGTTTTGAGGACAACGGCTACGAGCAGTACTTC

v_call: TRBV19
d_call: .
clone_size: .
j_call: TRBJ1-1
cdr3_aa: CASSIPEAEAFF
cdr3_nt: TGTGCCAGTAGTATACCCGAGGCTGAAGCTTTCTTT

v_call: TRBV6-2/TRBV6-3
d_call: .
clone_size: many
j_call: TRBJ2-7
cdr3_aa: CASSYSGPSYEQYF
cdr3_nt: TGTGCCAGCAGTTACTCTGGGCCATCCTACGAGCAGTACTTC

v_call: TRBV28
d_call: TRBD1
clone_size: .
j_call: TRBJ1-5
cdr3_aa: CASSQSGTGMSQPQHF
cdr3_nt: TGTGCCAGCAGTCAGTCGGGGACAGGGATGTCACAGCCCCAGCATTTT

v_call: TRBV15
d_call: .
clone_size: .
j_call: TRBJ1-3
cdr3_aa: CATRGGGVASSGNTIYF
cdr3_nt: TGTGCCACCAGGGGAGGTGGGGTTGCAAGCTCTGGAAACACCATATATTTT

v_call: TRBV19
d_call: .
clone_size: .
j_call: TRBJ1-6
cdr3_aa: CASSRQTGSPLHF
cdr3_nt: TGTGCCAGTAGCCGCCAGACGGGGTCACCCCTCCACTTT

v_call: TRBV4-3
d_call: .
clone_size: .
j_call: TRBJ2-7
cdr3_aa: CASSQAGVNEQYF
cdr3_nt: TGCGCCAGCAGCCAAGCCGGAGTTAACGAGCAGTACTTC

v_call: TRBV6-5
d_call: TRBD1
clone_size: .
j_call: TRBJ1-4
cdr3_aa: CASSYGTDNEKLFF
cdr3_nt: TGTGCCAGCAGTTACGGGACAGACAATGAAAAACTGTTTTTT

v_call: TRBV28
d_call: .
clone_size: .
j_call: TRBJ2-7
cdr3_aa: CASSLRAGVGEQYF
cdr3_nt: TGTGCCAGCAGTTTAAGGGCAGGGGTGGGCGAGCAGTACTTC

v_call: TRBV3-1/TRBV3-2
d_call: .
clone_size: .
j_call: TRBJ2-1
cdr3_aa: CASSHDRYNEQFF
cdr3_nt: TGTGCCAGCAGCCATGACAGGTACAATGAGCAGTTCTTC

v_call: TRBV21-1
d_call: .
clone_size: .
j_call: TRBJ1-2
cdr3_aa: CASSKVGTGSPNCGYTF
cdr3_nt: .

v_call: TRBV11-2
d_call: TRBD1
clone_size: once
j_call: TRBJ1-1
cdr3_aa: CASSPFTGQDLNTEAFF
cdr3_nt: TGTGCCAGCAGCCCTTTCACAGGACAGGACTTGAACACTGAAGCTTTCTTT

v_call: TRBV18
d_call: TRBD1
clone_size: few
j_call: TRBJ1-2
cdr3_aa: CASSPQSGQANYGYTF
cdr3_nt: TGTGCCAGCTCACCCCAATCGGGACAGGCTAACTATGGCTACACCTTC

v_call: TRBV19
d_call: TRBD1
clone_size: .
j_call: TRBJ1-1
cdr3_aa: CASSRDRRPTEAFF
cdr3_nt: TGTGCCAGTAGCCGGGACAGGAGGCCCACTGAAGCTTTCTTT

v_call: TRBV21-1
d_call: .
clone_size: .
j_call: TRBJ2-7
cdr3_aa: CASSKEIRRDRGCGEQYF
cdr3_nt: TGTGCCAGCAGCAAAGAGATCCGCCGGGACAGGGGTTGCGGCGAGCAGTACTTC

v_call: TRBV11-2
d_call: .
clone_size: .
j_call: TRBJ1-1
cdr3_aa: CASSRLITEAFF
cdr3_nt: TGTGCCAGCAGCCGTCTTATCACTGAAGCTTTCTTT

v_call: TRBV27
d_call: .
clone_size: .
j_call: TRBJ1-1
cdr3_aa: CASSLSGGLKAFF
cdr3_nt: TGTGCCAGCAGTTTATCTGGGGGCTTGAAAGCTTTCTTT

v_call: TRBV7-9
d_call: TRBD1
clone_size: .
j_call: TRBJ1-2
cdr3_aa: CASSFGDSDGYTF
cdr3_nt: TGTGCCAGCAGCTTTGGGGACAGCGATGGCTACACCTTC

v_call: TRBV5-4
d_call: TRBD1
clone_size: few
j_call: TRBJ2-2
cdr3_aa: CASSQTRQGATGELFF
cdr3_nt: TGTGCCAGCAGCCAAACCCGACAGGGGGCTACCGGGGAGCTGTTTTTT

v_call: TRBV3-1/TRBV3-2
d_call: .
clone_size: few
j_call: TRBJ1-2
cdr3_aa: CASSQFRVSGYTF
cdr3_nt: TGTGCCAGCAGCCAATTTCGGGTGTCTGGCTACACCTTC

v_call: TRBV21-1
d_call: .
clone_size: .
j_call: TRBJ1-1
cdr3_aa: CASSKSEAHLNTEAFF
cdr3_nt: TGTGCCAGCAGCAAAAGTGAGGCCCACCTGAACACTGAAGCTTTCTTT

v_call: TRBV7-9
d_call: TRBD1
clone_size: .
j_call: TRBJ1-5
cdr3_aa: CASSSDGQGNQPQHF
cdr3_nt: TGTGCCAGCAGCTCAGATGGACAGGGTAATCAGCCCCAGCATTTT

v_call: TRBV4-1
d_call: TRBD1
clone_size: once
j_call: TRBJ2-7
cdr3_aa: CASRLGTGGNEQYF
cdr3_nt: TGCGCCAGCAGACTCGGGACAGGGGGCAACGAGCAGTACTTC

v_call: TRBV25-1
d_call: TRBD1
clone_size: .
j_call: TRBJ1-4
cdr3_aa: CASSAWTGGEEKLFF
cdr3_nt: TGTGCCAGCAGTGCTTGGACAGGGGGAGAAGAAAAACTGTTTTTT

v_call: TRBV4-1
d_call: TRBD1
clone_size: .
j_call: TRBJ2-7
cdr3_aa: CASSQETGGEQYF
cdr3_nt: TGCGCCAGCAGCCAAGAGACAGGGGGCGAGCAGTACTTC

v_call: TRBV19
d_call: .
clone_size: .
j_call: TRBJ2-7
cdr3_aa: CASSSQGGGIEQYF
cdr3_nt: TGTGCCAGTAGTTCCCAGGGAGGGGGGATCGAGCAGTACTTC

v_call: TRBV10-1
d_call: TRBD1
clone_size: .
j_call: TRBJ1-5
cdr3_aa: CASSHIPARTQGQCNQPQHF
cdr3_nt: TGCGCCAGCAGCCACATACCGGCACGAACTCAGGGACAGTGTAATCAGCCCCAGCATTTT

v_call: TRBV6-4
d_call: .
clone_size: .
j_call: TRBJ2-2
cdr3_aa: CASSVSLTGELFF
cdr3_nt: TGTGCCAGCAGTGTCTCTCTAACCGGGGAGCTGTTTTTT